One sample yielded the 15 T cell receptor beta chains listed below, sequenced in a study of early T cells in non-severe SARS-CoV-2 infection. TCRdb analysed the 5' RACE reads with MiXCR anew, one entry per CDR3 protein. The sample holds about 67,000 distinct CDR3 sequences, around a tenth seen once. The sample taken for sequencing was whole blood. These receptor sequences come from an adult who was a healthcare worker with PCR-confirmed SARS-CoV-2 infection or an uninfected control (not recorded which).

This clonotype has a handful of counts. The genes are TRBV12-5 and TRBJ2-7, with TRBD2 identical over 8 bases. The CDR3 spans 16 residues. Germline V CDR1 and CDR2: LGHNT, FRNRAP. The ends lost 5 bases at V and 2 bases at J; junction bases unmatched: 11. The CDR3 here is CASGPPSSGGTYEQYF. The CDR3 DNA is TGTGCTAGTGGTCCGCCCTCGTCGGGGGGGACCTACGAGCAGTACTTC.

The chain carries TRBV7-3 and TRBJ2-5, with 10 nucleotides matching TRBD2. CDR3 length: 15 residues. The ends lost 5 bases at V and 5 bases at J; junction bases unmatched: 8. CDR1 is SGHTA, CDR2 FQGTGA, per germline. CDR3 bases: TGTGCCAGCAGCGCGACTAGCGGGTTTGGGGAGACCCAGTACTTC. It codes for CASSATSGFGETQYF.

This clonotype was observed many times. The chain recombines TRBV3-1 with TRBJ1-6; TRBD1 agrees at 11 bases. The germline V gene encodes CDR1 LGHDT and CDR2 YNNKEL (reference sequence). Trimming removed 4 bases from V and 8 bases from J; junction bases left unmatched: 7. The CDR3 has 16 residues. CDR3 nucleotides: TGTGCCAGCAGCCCGCGGGACAGGGGGAGGTATTCACCCCTCCACTTT. Protein sequence: CASSPRDRGRYSPLHF. Full variable domain (outside the CDR3, taken from reference TRBV3-1 and TRBJ1-6): DTAVSQTPKYLVTQMGNDKSIKCEQNLGHDTMYWYKQDSKKFLKIMFSYNNKELIINETVPNRFSPKSPDKAHLNLHINSLELGDSAVYFCASSPRDRGRYSPLHFGNGTRLTVT.

To note about this clonotype: With a much larger clone just one base away, this may be a read error. The chain uses TRBV6-6 and TRBJ2-3; D gene unclear. This CDR3 has 12 residues. Germline values: CDR1 MNHNY, CDR2 SVGAGI (reference sequence). V shed 4 bases and J shed 6 bases, with 8 bases lying between them. The chain's CDR3 is CASSFDADTQYF. As DNA, the CDR3 is TGTGCCAGCAGTTTCGATGCGGATACGCAGTATTTT.

The chain carries TRBV6-1 and TRBJ1-3, with a possible D match to TRBD1 (6 bases). This CDR3 region has 14 residues. From germline, CDR1 is MNHNS and CDR2 SASEGT. V lost 6 bases to trimming and J lost 2 bases, with 11 bases between them. The CDR3 DNA follows: TGTGCCAGCAGACTCACAGGGACTGGAAACACCATATATTTT. Its protein is CASRLTGTGNTIYF.

This clonotype has a count of ten or more. The chain joins TRBV28 to TRBJ1-2; 9 bases are a match to TRBD1. Germline-derived CDR1 and CDR2 are MDHEN and SYDVKM. The CDR3 has 18 residues. With V trimmed by 5 bases and J by 4 bases, 17 bases remained unmatched. CDR3 loop: CASSPGTGPWSGFYGYTF. CDR3 in DNA: TGTGCCAGCAGTCCTGGGACAGGGCCGTGGTCCGGATTCTATGGCTACACCTTC.

This clonotype was counted at least ten times. The junction differs from germline at one of its ends, possibly a read error. This sequence joins TRBV7-9 and TRBJ2-1; D uncertain. This CDR3 contains 11 residues. CDR1 SEHNR and CDR2 FQNEAQ come from the germline V gene (reference sequence). CDR3 residues: CASRLDNEQFF. CDR3 bases: TGTGCCAGCAGGTTAGACAATGAGCAGTTCTTC.

The chain uses TRBV5-4 and TRBJ2-1; D uncertain. Deletions cut 1 base from V and 3 bases from J, with 14 bases between. In germline, CDR1 is SGHNT, CDR2 YYREEE (reference sequence). The CDR3 is 16 residues long. The CDR3 here is CASSLYRQRHYNEQFF. The CDR3 nucleotides are TGTGCCAGCAGCTTGTATCGGCAGAGACACTACAATGAGCAGTTCTTC.

This clonotype was observed a few times. V and J are TRBV6-5 and TRBJ2-6; D is undetermined. Germline CDR1 reads MNHEY; CDR2 reads SVGAGI. CDR3 length: 16 residues. V lost 0 bases, J lost 3 bases, and 9 bases lay in between. This CDR3 is CASSYSKANGANVLTF. Here the CDR3 DNA reads TGTGCCAGCAGTTACTCAAAGGCAAATGGGGCCAACGTCCTGACTTTC.

The chain combines TRBV29-1 with TRBJ2-3, with 8 bases that match TRBD1. V lost 8 bases to trimming and J lost 1 base; unmatched junction nucleotides: 26. CDR3 length: 20 amino acids. CDR1 and CDR2 (germline): SQVTM, ANQGSEA. The CDR3 sequence is CSSGDLPGQAPQLGTDTQYF. Here the CDR3 DNA reads TGCAGCTCCGGAGACCTCCCGGGACAGGCTCCCCAACTGGGCACAGATACGCAGTATTTT.

In this sample, this clonotype turned up many times. The V gene is TRBV6-5, the J gene TRBJ2-2; D possibly uses TRBD1 or TRBD2 (6 bases each). Germline lookup yields CDR1 MNHEY and CDR2 SVGAGI. V lost 4 bases and J lost 5, with 20 bases in between. The CDR3 covers 17 residues. In DNA, the CDR3 is TGTGCCAGCAGTTCCTCGCTCGGAGGGGGAGGAACCGGGGAGCTGTTTTTT. Residues: CASSSSLGGGGTGELFF.

J is TRBJ2-7 and V is TRBV6-5; D may match TRBD1 or TRBD2 (6 bases each). The V gene lost 8 bases and the J gene lost 6 bases, with 20 bases spanning the gap. The CDR3 is 14 residues long. Germline CDR1 MNHEY, CDR2 SVGAGI. CDR3 DNA sequence: TGTGCCAGCTCCTGGGAAGGGGGGATCGGCGAGCAGTACTTC. It translates to CASSWEGGIGEQYF.

Ten or more counts support this clonotype. V gene TRBV5-1 combines with J gene TRBJ2-5, with 8 bases aligning to TRBD1. Germline loops: CDR1 SGHRS, CDR2 YFSETQ. Unmatched junction bases numbered 10, after V lost 4 bases and J lost 2 bases. The CDR3 is made up of 16 amino acids. The CDR3 reads CASSPGQVVGQETQYF. CDR3 sequence (DNA): TGCGCCAGCAGCCCGGGACAGGTTGTGGGGCAAGAGACCCAGTACTTC.

The table lists this clonotype with many counts. The chain recombines TRBV10-2 with TRBJ2-7; no clear D gene. Trimming left V 4 bases short and J 7 bases short, with 8 bases between. Germline values: CDR1 WSHSY, CDR2 SAAADI. This CDR3 is built from 11 residues. CDR3 nucleotides: TGCGCCAGCAGTGTCCGTGGGGAGCAGTACTTC. It specifies CASSVRGEQYF.

This clonotype was seen a few times. This chain joins TRBV30 and TRBJ2-1; D gene uncertain. There are 15 residues in the CDR3. Germline CDR1 is GTSNPN and CDR2 is SVGIG (reference sequence). The germline V and J ends were trimmed by 3 bases and 0 bases, with 12 bases remaining between them. CDR3 amino acids: CAWSRALSSYNEQFF. The CDR3 DNA follows: TGTGCCTGGAGCCGCGCGTTGAGCTCCTACAATGAGCAGTTCTTC.